Shown below are 25 T cell receptor beta chains from a single sample sequenced in a study of CD8 T cells in Susac syndrome. Roughly 0.45 to 1 ug RNA was reverse transcribed with random hexamers. Each CDR3 protein is one row after TCRdb ran MiXCR on the immunoSEQ multiplex PCR reads. The sample gives under 95,000 distinct CDR3 sequences, about 95% of which show up once; more than 0.3% is in the top ten. Sequenced sample: CD4+ T cells from PBMCs. The receptor source for this set is a human donor with Susac syndrome.

The genes are TRBV15 and TRBJ2-1; D remains ambiguous. In germline, CDR1 is LNHNV, CDR2 YYDKDF (reference sequence). There are 15 residues in the CDR3. V was pared by 1 base and J by 6 bases, with 13 bases between. CDR3 coding DNA: TGTGCCACCAGCAGAGCGTGGAGTCGTGTCAATGAGCAGTTCTTC. Residues: CATSRAWSRVNEQFF.

The chain combines TRBV20-1 with TRBJ2-5; no reliable D call. V was shortened by 4 bases and J by 5 bases, with 8 bases between the two germline ends. This CDR3 has 11 residues. Germline CDR1 and CDR2: DFQATT and SNEGSKA (reference sequence). CDR3 nucleotide sequence: TGCAGTGCTATCTCGTGGGAGACCCAGTACTTC. Residues: CSAISWETQYF.

The J gene is TRBJ2-1, the V gene TRBV10-3; D perhaps matches TRBD2 (6 bases). Between the trimmed V and J ends, which lost 3 bases and 12 bases, there was a span of 12 bases. This CDR3 is built from 12 residues. Germline V gene lookup returns CDR1 ENHRY and CDR2 SYGVKD. The CDR3 sequence is CAISDHRDLQFF. DNA for the CDR3: TGTGCCATCAGTGACCACCGGGACTTGCAGTTCTTC.

The chain couples TRBV29-1 to TRBJ2-5; 8 positions agree with TRBD1. J was trimmed by 5 bases and V by 6 bases; bases with no gene match: 5. Germline CDR1 SQVTM, CDR2 ANQGSEA. This CDR3 contains 12 residues. CDR3 loop: CSVWDRRETQYF. The CDR3 DNA sequence: TGCAGCGTCTGGGACAGGAGGGAGACCCAGTACTTC.

The J gene is TRBJ2-1, the V gene TRBV25-1; 10 nucleotides line up with TRBD1. This CDR3 has 17 residues. CDR1 and CDR2 from the germline V gene are MGHDK and SYGVNS. V shed 1 base and J 4 bases; nucleotides not matched to a gene: 7. The CDR3 DNA reads TGTGCCAGCAGTGAATCCAATCCGGGACAGGGGTACAATGAGCAGTTCTTC. Translation gives CASSESNPGQGYNEQFF.

V usage is TRBV7-2 and J usage is TRBJ1-1, with unresolved D. V lost 5 bases, J lost 8 bases, and 15 bases lay in between. Germline loops: CDR1 SGHTA, CDR2 FQGNSA. The CDR3 sequence is 13 residues long. CDR3 nucleotide sequence: TGTGCCAGCAGCCCCCGTCCGGAGACGGAAGCTTTCTTT. This encodes CASSPRPETEAFF.

The chain links TRBV29-1 to TRBJ2-5; D is perhaps TRBD1 or TRBD2 (5 bases each). The germline gives CDR1 SQVTM, CDR2 ANQGSEA. The CDR3 runs 13 residues. The ends were cut back, 4 bases at V and 5 bases at J, with 14 bases in the middle. CDR3 amino acids: CSVGGIGAETQYF. The CDR3 DNA reads as TGCAGCGTTGGAGGGATCGGGGCGGAGACCCAGTACTTC.

The chain has TRBV9 and TRBJ2-7; no firm D call. The CDR3 is 16 residues long. Germline CDR1 is SGDLS and CDR2 is YYNGEE. Trimming removed 0 bases at V and 0 bases at J, with 13 bases between. CDR3 DNA sequence: TGTGCCAGCAGCGTAGACGGCGCCCCGGACTCCTACGAGCAGTACTTC. This gives the protein CASSVDGAPDSYEQYF.

This chain joins TRBV25-1 and TRBJ2-1; a weak D match, TRBD1 (6 bases). The CDR3 spans 13 residues. The germline gives CDR1 MGHDK, CDR2 SYGVNS. Trimming pared 5 bases from V and 4 bases from J, leaving 9 bases between. The CDR3 protein is CASSKQGYNEQFF. The CDR3, as DNA: TGTGCCAGCAGTAAACAGGGTTACAATGAGCAGTTCTTC.

This rearrangement joins TRBV30 to TRBJ2-7; D call uncertain. Trimming took off 2 bases at V and 2 bases at J, with 7 bases between the two ends. CDR3 length equals 12 residues. The germline gives CDR1 GTSNPN, CDR2 SVGIG (reference sequence). The CDR3 DNA follows: TGTGCCTGGAGTCCATCCCCCTACGAGCAGTACTTC. As protein: CAWSPSPYEQYF.

The rearrangement joins TRBV19 to TRBJ2-2, with a possible D match to TRBD1 (6 bases). CDR3 size: 13 residues. V was pared by 8 bases and J by 8 bases, with 15 bases between. Germline V gene sequence: CDR1 LNHDA, CDR2 SQIVND (reference sequence). The CDR3 loop is CASYGQRRGELFF. The CDR3 bases are TGTGCCAGTTACGGACAGAGGAGGGGGGAGCTGTTTTTT.

The chain couples TRBV30 to TRBJ2-7; D unresolved. This CDR3 is 12 amino acids long. V was cut by 3 bases and J by 0 bases, with 6 bases left in between. Germline CDR1 is GTSNPN and CDR2 is SVGIG (reference sequence). The CDR3 here is CAWRQSSYEQYF. The CDR3 nucleotides are TGTGCCTGGAGGCAGAGCTCCTACGAGCAGTACTTC.

The chain couples TRBV9 to TRBJ2-5; D may match TRBD1 or TRBD2 (5 bases each). Germline V gives CDR1 SGDLS, CDR2 YYNGEE. V was pared by 2 bases and J by 3 bases, with 8 bases between. The CDR3 loop spans 13 amino acids. As DNA, the CDR3 is TGTGCCAGCAGCGTTCTGGGGGAAGAGACCCAGTACTTC. Translating it yields CASSVLGEETQYF. The full variable domain, completed using reference TRBV9 and TRBJ2-5, is DSGVTQTPKHLITATGQRVTLRCSPRSGDLSVYWYQQSLDQGLQFLIQYYNGEERAKGNILERFSAQQFPDLHSELNLSSLELGDSALYFCASSVLGEETQYFGPGTRLLVL.

This chain links TRBV12-3 or TRBV12-4 with TRBJ1-1; 7 bases align to TRBD1. The CDR3 runs to 15 residues. V dropped 4 bases and J dropped 0; count of bases not matched to a gene: 5. The DNA of the CDR3 is TGTGCCAGCAGTTCCCAGGGGGGAATGAACACTGAAGCTTTCTTT. It specifies CASSSQGGMNTEAFF.

J is TRBJ2-5 and V is TRBV4-2; TRBD2 agrees at 9 bases. J was trimmed by 4 bases and V by 0 bases; bases with no gene match: 6. This CDR3 region has 16 residues. The germline V gene encodes CDR1 LGHNA and CDR2 YNFKEQ. CDR3 sequence reads: CASSQDPLAGGETQYF. The CDR3 DNA reads as TGTGCCAGCAGCCAAGATCCACTAGCGGGCGGAGAGACCCAGTACTTC.

The rearrangement uses TRBV12-3 or TRBV12-4 and TRBJ2-1, with D possibly TRBD2 on 5 matching bases. CDR3 length equals 13 residues. V dropped 6 bases and J dropped 1 base, with 7 bases sitting between them. CDR3 sequence (DNA): TGTGCCAGCAGAAGAGGGTCCTACAATGAGCAGTTCTTC. This codes for CASRRGSYNEQFF.

The V call is TRBV20-1, the J call TRBJ1-2; maybe TRBD1 (5 bases). The CDR3 is made up of 12 amino acids. The V end was cut by 5 bases, the J end by 8 bases, with 15 bases between. CDR1 DFQATT and CDR2 SNEGSKA come from the germline V gene (reference sequence). Here the CDR3 DNA reads TGCAGTGCTCCAACAGGTTTAGAGGGCTACACCTTC. It translates to CSAPTGLEGYTF.

The chain is built from TRBV15 and TRBJ1-2; 12 nucleotides match TRBD1. Germline CDR1 is LNHNV and CDR2 is YYDKDF (reference sequence). V shed 1 base, J shed 7 bases, and the junction held 1 base outside the gene matches. This CDR3 comprises 14 residues. The CDR3: CATSRGDRGPGYTF. The CDR3 coding sequence is TGTGCCACCAGCAGAGGGGACAGGGGGCCTGGCTACACCTTC.

The chain joins TRBV6-5 to TRBJ1-1, with D possibly matching TRBD1 (5 bases). V was trimmed by 2 bases and J by 4 bases, leaving 8 bases between them. The germline V gene has CDR1 MNHEY and CDR2 SVGAGI. This CDR3 spans 13 amino acids. As DNA, the CDR3 is TGTGCCAGCAGTTACGAAAGGGGCACTGAAGCTTTCTTT. Residues: CASSYERGTEAFF.

The genes are TRBV11-2 and TRBJ1-6; D possibly corresponds to TRBD1 (5 bases). The CDR3 is made up of 15 amino acids. From germline, CDR1 is SGHAT and CDR2 FQNNGV. V was pared by 0 bases and J by 5 bases, with 8 bases between. Written as DNA, the CDR3 is TGTGCCAGCAGCTTAGACCAGGGCCATAATTCACCCCTCCACTTT. This encodes CASSLDQGHNSPLHF.

V and J are TRBV12-3 or TRBV12-4 and TRBJ2-1; TRBD2 agrees at 10 bases. V dropped 6 bases and J dropped 1; count of bases not matched to a gene: 6. This CDR3 contains 16 residues. CDR3 amino acids: CASSPLLAGSYNEQFF. CDR3 sequence (DNA): TGTGCCAGCAGCCCCCTACTAGCGGGATCCTACAATGAGCAGTTCTTC.

This chain joins TRBV9 and TRBJ2-2; D is possibly TRBD1 (6 bases). CDR3 length: 16 amino acids. The V end was cut by 0 bases, the J end by 6 bases, with 15 bases between. Per the germline V gene, CDR1 is SGDLS and CDR2 is YYNGEE. The CDR3 DNA sequence: TGTGCCAGCAGCGTAGAAGGCAGGGGAAGCGCCGGGGAGCTGTTTTTT. Its protein is CASSVEGRGSAGELFF.

The chain is built from TRBV5-1 and TRBJ2-5; 8 bases fit TRBD2. The CDR3 totals 14 residues. Germline lookup yields CDR1 SGHRS and CDR2 YFSETQ. With V trimmed by 1 base and J by 7 bases, 6 bases remained unmatched. CDR3 coding DNA: TGCGCCAGCAGCTTGACTAGCGGAGATGCGACCCAGTACTTC. Translation gives CASSLTSGDATQYF.

V is TRBV7-9 and J is TRBJ1-2, with 8 bases identical to TRBD1. CDR1 is SEHNR, CDR2 FQNEAQ, per germline (reference sequence). V was pared by 1 base and J by 8 bases, with 9 bases of the junction left unmatched. The CDR3 length is 15 residues. CDR3 residues: CASSLGSQTGEGYTF. The CDR3 coding sequence is TGTGCCAGCAGCTTAGGTTCCCAGACAGGGGAGGGCTACACCTTC.

The chain uses TRBV6-5 and TRBJ1-1; D call uncertain. Germline CDR1 reads MNHEY; CDR2 reads SVGAGI. Trimming pared 6 bases from V and 5 bases from J, leaving 16 bases between. The CDR3 is 14 residues long. This CDR3 is CASRDWGRETEAFF. DNA for the CDR3: TGTGCCAGCAGGGACTGGGGAAGGGAAACTGAAGCTTTCTTT.